This passage covers 17 T cell receptor beta chains from one sample sequenced in a study of cytomegalovirus exposure and HLA in healthy donors. 13 Jbeta primers and 60 Vbeta primers were used for the PCR. Some clones are missing from TCRdb's copy, which holds only in-frame ones; the method was immunoSEQ multiplex PCR. The data contain a few hundred thousand clones, roughly 80% of them seen just once; the ten biggest clones take up around 16%. Source material: PBMCs. These receptors were taken from a man aged 40-49 years in good health and CMV-seronegative.

The rearrangement joins TRBV19 to TRBJ2-7; 7 bases map to TRBD1. Germline V gene lookup returns CDR1 LNHDA and CDR2 SQIVND (reference sequence). V was clipped by 5 bases and J by 6 bases; unmatched bases: 10. CDR3 size: 14 residues. CDR3 amino acids: CASSATGVMSEQYF. CDR3 in DNA: TGTGCCAGTAGTGCAACAGGGGTAATGAGCGAGCAGTACTTC. The full variable domain, with the rest looked up from reference TRBV19 and TRBJ2-7, is DGGITQSPKYLFRKEGQNVTLSCEQNLNHDAMYWYRQDPGQGLRLIYYSQIVNDFQKGDIAEGYSVSREKKESFPLTVTSAQKNPTAFYLCASSATGVMSEQYFGPGTRLTVT.

This chain links TRBV7-3 with TRBJ2-7, with D perhaps TRBD2 (7 bases). Germline values: CDR1 SGHTA, CDR2 FQGTGA. Trimming removed 3 bases from V and 4 bases from J, with 10 bases in between. The CDR3 spans 13 residues. The CDR3 DNA is TGTGCCAGCAGCTTTGGGAGGGGGTACGAGCAGTACTTC. Its protein product is CASSFGRGYEQYF.

The gene calls are TRBV15 and TRBJ2-7; 9 bases are a match to TRBD1. J lost 2 bases, V lost 6 bases, and 2 bases had no gene match. This CDR3 is 13 amino acids long. Germline CDR1 reads LNHNV; CDR2 reads YYDKDF (reference sequence). The CDR3, as DNA: TGTGCCACCAGTGACAGGGGGACCTACGAGCAGTACTTC. Encoded protein: CATSDRGTYEQYF.

The DNA of the CDR3 is TGCGCCAGCAGCCAAGATCGGGGCCGGGGGGGCCGCACAGATACGCAGTATTTT. Its translation is CASSQDRGRGGRTDTQYF. The genes are TRBV4-3 and TRBJ2-3, with 8 bases fitting TRBD2. Germline CDR1 LGHNA, CDR2 YSLEER. The CDR3 covers 18 residues. Unmatched junction bases numbered 9, after V lost 0 bases and J lost 1 base.

The V gene is TRBV5-1, the J gene TRBJ2-7; 7 bases are a match to TRBD2. This CDR3 comprises 15 residues. CDR1 is SGHRS, CDR2 YFSETQ, per germline. V lost 3 bases and J lost 0; bases outside the gene matches: 6. The CDR3 sequence: CASSSGDYLSYEQYF. The CDR3 coding sequence is TGCGCCAGCAGCTCGGGGGACTACCTCTCCTACGAGCAGTACTTC. The full variable domain, in which reference TRBV5-1 and TRBJ2-7 provide the parts outside the CDR3, is KAGVTQTPRYLIKTRGQQVTLSCSPISGHRSVSWYQQTPGQGLQFLFEYFSETQRNKGNFPGRFSGRQFSNSRSEMNVSTLELGDSALYLCASSSGDYLSYEQYFGPGTRLTVT.

The chain has TRBV27 and TRBJ1-2; possible D gene TRBD1, 6 bases. V was cut by 8 bases and J by 6 bases, with 16 bases left in between. The CDR3 covers 13 residues. Germline CDR1 reads MNHEY; CDR2 reads SMNVEV (reference sequence). Written as DNA, the CDR3 is TGTGCCAGCCGAGGGCAGGGGAAGCATGGCTACACCTTC. Protein: CASRGQGKHGYTF.

The chain employs TRBV11-2 and TRBJ2-1; D not resolved. Trimming stripped 8 bases from V and 8 bases from J, with 10 bases between. From germline, CDR1 is SGHAT and CDR2 FQNNGV. This CDR3 is 11 amino acids long. CDR3: CASGSGYEQFF. CDR3 bases: TGTGCCAGCGGCTCTGGCTATGAGCAGTTCTTC.

The chain carries TRBV7-2 and TRBJ2-5, with 7 bases that match TRBD1. The germline CDR1 and CDR2 sequences are SGHTA and FQGNSA. V gave up 5 bases and J gave up 3 bases; unmatched junction bases: 9. This CDR3 comprises 15 residues. This CDR3 reads CASSRTTGPEETQYF. The CDR3 DNA is TGTGCCAGCAGCCGAACGACAGGGCCAGAAGAGACCCAGTACTTC.

This rearrangement joins TRBV7-2 to TRBJ1-5, with D perhaps matching TRBD1 (5 bases). This CDR3 comprises 15 residues. Trimming stripped 1 base from V and 2 bases from J, with 9 bases between. Germline lookup yields CDR1 SGHTA and CDR2 FQGNSA. CDR3 DNA sequence: TGTGCCAGCAGCTTAGTGGGGGGGGGCAATCAGCCCCAGCATTTT. Protein product: CASSLVGGGNQPQHF.

The chain recombines TRBV4-2 with TRBJ2-3; 7 nucleotides align to TRBD1. The CDR3 is 16 amino acids. The V segment lost 0 bases and the J segment 4 bases; nucleotides outside the gene matches: 7. CDR1 and CDR2 from the germline V gene are LGHNA and YNFKEQ. The CDR3 spells CASSQEFSGGSDTQYF. DNA for the CDR3: TGTGCCAGCAGCCAAGAATTTTCAGGGGGATCAGATACGCAGTATTTT.

V gene TRBV7-9 combines with J gene TRBJ1-3, with 10 bases lining up with TRBD1. V dropped 4 bases and J dropped 0; count of bases not matched to a gene: 0. The germline V gene has CDR1 SEHNR and CDR2 FQNEAQ (reference sequence). This CDR3 is 15 amino acids long. In nucleotides, the CDR3 is TGTGCCAGCAGCTGGGACAGGGGCTCTGGAAACACCATATATTTT. Protein: CASSWDRGSGNTIYF.

The chain couples TRBV6-5 to TRBJ2-7; the D gene is possibly TRBD2 (6 bases). Trimming shortened V by 2 bases and J by 5 bases, and 13 bases separated the two germline ends. The CDR3 has 14 residues. Germline V CDR1 and CDR2: MNHEY, SVGAGI. CDR3: CASSYVGGGHEQYF. Written as DNA, the CDR3 is TGTGCCAGCAGTTACGTTGGGGGAGGACACGAGCAGTACTTC.

The chain uses TRBV4-2 and TRBJ2-5; 14 positions agree with TRBD2. The junction had 16 bases not matched to a gene; V was cut back by 0 bases and J by 4 bases. The CDR3 has 21 residues. Germline-derived CDR1 and CDR2 are LGHNA and YNFKEQ. For the CDR3, the DNA is TGTGCCAGCAGCCAAGATCGGGCCGGGACTAGCGGGAGCAGAATGTCAGAGACCCAGTACTTC. Its protein product is CASSQDRAGTSGSRMSETQYF.

The V and J genes are TRBV29-1 and TRBJ2-1; 7 bases fit TRBD1. The CDR3 length is 12 residues. Germline CDR1 reads SQVTM; CDR2 reads ANQGSEA. Losses at the gene ends were 6 bases for V and 5 bases for J; bases not matched to a gene: 4. This CDR3 is CSVRDRHNEQFF. The CDR3 nucleotides are TGCAGCGTCCGGGACAGACACAATGAGCAGTTCTTC.

The rearrangement links TRBV29-1 to TRBJ2-1; the D gene is possibly TRBD2 (6 bases). The CDR3 consists of 15 residues. V lost 5 bases and J 2 bases, leaving 16 bases between the germline ends. From germline, CDR1 is SQVTM and CDR2 ANQGSEA. The CDR3 sequence: CSVPFAGQPYNEQFF. The CDR3 DNA reads TGCAGCGTTCCTTTTGCGGGGCAACCCTACAATGAGCAGTTCTTC.

The chain joins TRBV16 to TRBJ1-5, with D unresolved. Trimming took 0 bases from V and 6 from J, leaving 12 bases between them. CDR1 KGHSY and CDR2 FQNENV come from the germline V gene. The CDR3 sequence is 15 residues long. As DNA, the CDR3 is TGTGCCAGCAGCCAATCGCCGGACTCCGCTCAGCCCCAGCATTTT. This codes for CASSQSPDSAQPQHF.

The chain combines TRBV10-3 with TRBJ2-7, with D possibly TRBD1 on 6 matching bases. V dropped 4 bases and J dropped 0 bases, with 10 bases sitting between them. Germline V gene data show CDR1 as ENHRY and CDR2 as SYGVKD. The CDR3 sequence is 14 residues long. For the CDR3, the DNA is TGTGCCATCAGTGTAGGGGGAAGCTCCTACGAGCAGTACTTC. It codes for CAISVGGSSYEQYF.